This T cell receptor (beta chain) appears in the sequencing data of a study of beta chain features in type 1 diabetes. This clone was counted between two and nine times. Isolated RNA was reverse transcribed in full, so expressed TCRB transcripts were sequenced. Profiled with immunoSEQ multiplex PCR; TCRdb holds only in-frame clones, not every one. The table has 400,000 to 600,000 clones, roughly 30% seen once. This CDR3 has 13 residues. V dropped 3 bases and J dropped 4 bases, with 11 bases sitting between them. Germline V gives CDR1 SGHNT, CDR2 YYREEE (reference sequence). Input material: naive CD4+ T cells from blood. This sequence joins TRBV5-4 and TRBJ2-7; D is perhaps TRBD2 (6 bases). This clonotype was sampled from a man between 18 and 35 years old in good health. DNA of the CDR3: TGTGCCAGCAGCTCGGAGCTAGCGTACGAGCAGTACTTC. Protein sequence: CASSSELAYEQYF.